This passage covers 24 T cell receptor beta chains from one sample sequenced in a study of shared clonotypes between healthy human individuals. Measured with immunoSEQ multiplex PCR; TCRdb has only the in-frame clones, and not every one. The table has about 2.5 million clones, under 95% seen once. The sequenced material came from naive CD4+ T cells from PBMCs. The subset here: CD45RA+ positively selected. The receptors derive from a man younger than 35 in good health. Some clones in this sample may be carry-over from other donors' samples.

V gene TRBV28 combines with J gene TRBJ2-1; D might be TRBD2 (6 bases). This CDR3 region has 15 residues. The germline gives CDR1 MDHEN, CDR2 SYDVKM. Between the trimmed V and J ends, which lost 7 bases and 0 bases, there was a span of 13 bases. The CDR3, as DNA: TGTGCCAGCACGGTGGGCGGGAACTCCTACAATGAGCAGTTCTTC. Amino acid sequence: CASTVGGNSYNEQFF.

The CDR3 sequence is CASSEPSAIYEQYF. The CDR3 bases are TGTGCCAGCAGTGAACCTAGCGCGATATACGAGCAGTACTTC. V gene TRBV2 combines with J gene TRBJ2-7, with D perhaps matching TRBD2 (6 bases). The CDR3 has 14 amino acids. CDR1 is SNHLY and CDR2 is FYNNEI in the germline V gene. Trimming took 2 bases from V and 4 from J, leaving 12 bases between them.

The V gene is TRBV25-1, the J gene TRBJ1-1; D gene unclear. CDR1 is MGHDK, CDR2 SYGVNS, per germline. The CDR3 spans 11 residues. V was pared by 5 bases and J by 2 bases, with 3 bases between. The CDR3 protein is CASSINTEAFF. CDR3 in DNA: TGTGCCAGCAGTATTAACACTGAAGCTTTCTTT.

V gene TRBV5-1 combines with J gene TRBJ2-3, with D maybe TRBD1 (6 bases). CDR3 size: 14 residues. Trimming removed 5 bases from V and 0 bases from J, with 10 bases in between. The germline V gene encodes CDR1 SGHRS and CDR2 YFSETQ. This CDR3 is CASSGGGSTDTQYF. CDR3 DNA: TGCGCCAGCAGTGGGGGCGGGAGCACAGATACGCAGTATTTT.

The count of this clone is one. The genes are TRBV7-8 and TRBJ2-2; a possible D gene is TRBD1 (6 bases). The CDR3 is 16 residues long. Looked up from germline, CDR1 is SGHVS and CDR2 is FQNEAQ. The ends were cut back, 5 bases at V and 7 bases at J, with 20 bases in the middle. CDR3 region: CASSLLYQGMIGELFF. The DNA of the CDR3 is TGTGCCAGCAGCCTCTTATACCAGGGGATGATCGGGGAGCTGTTTTTT.

The chain recombines TRBV28 with TRBJ1-2; D is ambiguous. Germline V gene lookup returns CDR1 MDHEN and CDR2 SYDVKM. The V and J ends lost 10 bases and 4 bases respectively, with 16 bases between them. The CDR3 sequence is 13 residues long. For the CDR3, the DNA is TGTGCCACCCAGTTTACTGCGAGCTATGGCTACACCTTC. Translated, it gives CATQFTASYGYTF.

The chain couples TRBV19 to TRBJ2-3; 8 nucleotides match TRBD2. Per germline, CDR1 LNHDA and CDR2 SQIVND (reference sequence). There are 14 residues in the CDR3. V shed 5 bases and J 8 bases; nucleotides not matched to a gene: 9. This CDR3 reads CASSLPGGQSTQYF. In DNA, the CDR3 is TGTGCCAGTAGTCTCCCGGGGGGGCAGTCTACGCAGTATTTT.

The chain is built from TRBV7-9 and TRBJ2-7, with 10 bases matching TRBD2. This CDR3 region has 16 residues. The ends lost 5 bases at V and 2 bases at J; junction bases unmatched: 9. In germline, CDR1 is SEHNR, CDR2 FQNEAQ (reference sequence). CDR3 sequence (DNA): TGTGCCAGCAGCCTCTTGCCGAGCGGGAGGGCCTACGAGCAGTACTTC. Amino acids: CASSLLPSGRAYEQYF. Together with reference TRBV7-9 and TRBJ2-7, the CDR3 gives the full variable domain: DTGVSQNPRHKITKRGQNVTFRCDPISEHNRLYWYRQTLGQGPEFLTYFQNEAQLEKSRLLSDRFSAERPKGSFSTLEIQRTEQGDSAMYLCASSLLPSGRAYEQYFGPGTRLTVT.

V is TRBV5-4 and J is TRBJ2-2; D call uncertain. The germline V gene has CDR1 SGHNT and CDR2 YYREEE (reference sequence). Trimming took 3 bases from V and 3 from J, leaving 15 bases between them. CDR3 length equals 16 residues. The CDR3, as DNA: TGTGCCAGCAGCTCGAAGGTCCCGTTATACACCGGGGAGCTGTTTTTT. The encoded protein is CASSSKVPLYTGELFF. The variable domain in full, with the rest retrieved from reference TRBV5-4 and TRBJ2-2, is ETGVTQSPTHLIKTRGQQVTLRCSSQSGHNTVSWYQQALGQGPQFIFQYYREEENGRGNFPPRFSGLQFPNYSSELNVNALELDDSALYLCASSSKVPLYTGELFFGEGSRLTVL.

The chain couples TRBV28 to TRBJ1-3; TRBD1 aligns across 8 bases. With V trimmed by 4 bases and J by 0 bases, 8 bases remained unmatched. Germline V CDR1 and CDR2: MDHEN, SYDVKM. This CDR3 is built from 17 residues. The DNA of the CDR3 is TGTGCCAGCAGTTGGACAGGGCAAGCCTACTCTGGAAACACCATATATTTT. This gives the protein CASSWTGQAYSGNTIYF.

The CDR3 DNA is TGTGCCAGCAGCCCTGGACTAGCGGGAGGGCCCAATGAGCAGTTCTTC. Amino acid sequence: CASSPGLAGGPNEQFF. The gene calls are TRBV28 and TRBJ2-1, with 15 bases matching TRBD2. Germline CDR1 reads MDHEN; CDR2 reads SYDVKM. The CDR3 sequence is 16 residues long. J gave up 6 bases and V 6 bases, and 6 bases lay outside the gene matches.

This clone was detected once. V is TRBV7-9 and J is TRBJ2-5; 10 positions agree with TRBD2. Germline values: CDR1 SEHNR, CDR2 FQNEAQ (reference sequence). The CDR3 is 15 amino acids. The trim removed 2 bases at V and 2 bases at J, leaving 2 bases unmatched. CDR3 nucleotide sequence: TGTGCCAGCAGCTTACCAGCGGGGGGGCAAGAGACCCAGTACTTC. It is translated as CASSLPAGGQETQYF.

J is TRBJ1-4 and V is TRBV7-9; 7 bases line up with TRBD1. Germline CDR1 SEHNR, CDR2 FQNEAQ (reference sequence). V shed 8 bases and J 5 bases; nucleotides not matched to a gene: 5. CDR3 length: 13 amino acids. CDR3 protein: CASARGQNEKLFF. The CDR3 region has the DNA TGTGCCAGCGCGAGGGGACAGAATGAAAAACTGTTTTTT.

This chain uses TRBV6-4 with TRBJ2-7, with TRBD1 identical over 7 bases. V lost 6 bases to trimming and J lost 0 bases; unmatched junction nucleotides: 5. The germline V gene has CDR1 MRHNA and CDR2 SNTAGT. CDR3 length: 14 amino acids. In DNA, the CDR3 is TGTGCCAGCAGATCGGACAGGAGCTCCTACGAGCAGTACTTC. Translated, it gives CASRSDRSSYEQYF.

The chain is built from TRBV11-3 and TRBJ1-6; D is ambiguous. Germline lookup yields CDR1 SGHNT and CDR2 YENEEA. Trimming shortened V by 2 bases and J by 11 bases, and 22 bases separated the two germline ends. There are 17 residues in the CDR3. Here the CDR3 reads CASSLKGGPPSFAPLHF. The CDR3 DNA sequence: TGTGCCAGCAGCTTAAAGGGCGGGCCCCCGAGCTTCGCACCCCTCCACTTT.

The chain links TRBV5-1 to TRBJ2-1; TRBD2 agrees at 15 bases. From germline, CDR1 is SGHRS and CDR2 YFSETQ. With V trimmed by 4 bases and J by 9 bases, 5 bases remained unmatched. CDR3 length: 15 residues. This chain's CDR3 is CASSQGLAGGIEQFF. DNA for the CDR3: TGCGCCAGCAGCCAGGGACTAGCGGGAGGTATTGAGCAGTTCTTC.

The rearrangement uses TRBV6-8 and TRBJ1-6; weak D call: TRBD1 (5 bases). The CDR3 length is 16 residues. The ends were cut back, 3 bases at V and 13 bases at J, with 22 bases in the middle. Germline loops: CDR1 MNHGY, CDR2 SAAAGT. CDR3 nucleotide sequence: TGTGCCAGCAGTTATGGGGCACTGATTCAGGAAGGGCCCCTCCACTTT. Amino acids: CASSYGALIQEGPLHF.

Concerning this clone: In the same sample, other DNA sequences code for this CDR3. The gene calls are TRBV9 and TRBJ2-6; D is unclear. The germline V and J ends were trimmed by 0 bases and 1 base, with 2 bases remaining between them. CDR3 size: 14 residues. Germline V gene sequence: CDR1 SGDLS, CDR2 YYNGEE. The CDR3 DNA is TGTGCCAGCAGCGTAGAGTCTGGGGCCAACGTCCTGACTTTC. It yields the protein CASSVESGANVLTF.

CDR3 amino acids: CSGLDGDGRTF. The CDR3 nucleotides read TGCAGCGGGCTGGATGGGGACGGGAGGACCTTC. V is TRBV29-1 and J is TRBJ1-2, with D possibly TRBD1 on 5 matching bases. CDR1 is SQVTM, CDR2 ANQGSEA, per germline. This CDR3 has 11 residues. V lost 7 bases, J lost 14 bases, and 20 bases lay in between.

The J gene is TRBJ1-4, the V gene TRBV10-1, with 9 bases matching TRBD1. V lost 8 bases to trimming and J lost 7 bases; unmatched junction nucleotides: 2. CDR1 and CDR2 (germline): WNHNN, SYGVQD (reference sequence). The CDR3 runs 12 residues. The CDR3: CASWTGVEKLFF. CDR3 DNA: TGCGCCAGCTGGACAGGGGTTGAAAAACTGTTTTTT.

The V gene is TRBV4-1, the J gene TRBJ2-5, with D uncertain. The germline V and J ends were trimmed by 2 bases and 7 bases, with 11 bases remaining between them. Germline values: CDR1 MGHRA, CDR2 YSYEKL. CDR3 length: 13 amino acids. The CDR3 is CASSQNSAGTQYF. CDR3 nucleotide sequence: TGCGCCAGCAGCCAAAACTCTGCTGGGACCCAGTACTTC.

This chain connects TRBV30 to TRBJ2-5; D remains unclear. Germline V CDR1 and CDR2: GTSNPN, SVGIG (reference sequence). The CDR3 loop spans 14 amino acids. Trimming took off 3 bases at V and 1 base at J, with 12 bases between the two ends. Here the CDR3 DNA reads TGTGCCTGGAGCCCCTTGGGCAGCCAAGAGACCCAGTACTTC. It is translated as CAWSPLGSQETQYF.

This sequence joins TRBV4-1 and TRBJ1-5; D is unresolved. The CDR3 spans 14 residues. Looked up from germline, CDR1 is MGHRA and CDR2 is YSYEKL. V gave up 0 bases and J gave up 7 bases, with 10 bases separating them. The CDR3 coding sequence is TGCGCCAGCAGCCAAGACGTTCCGAGCCAGCCCCAGCATTTT. It codes for CASSQDVPSQPQHF.

The J gene is TRBJ2-7, the V gene TRBV28; 9 bases are a match to TRBD2. The ends lost 4 bases at V and 4 bases at J; junction bases unmatched: 5. The CDR3 is 14 residues long. CDR1 and CDR2 from the germline V gene are MDHEN and SYDVKM. CDR3 sequence reads: CASSSLAGKYEQYF. CDR3 nucleotide sequence: TGTGCCAGCAGTTCCCTAGCGGGAAAATACGAGCAGTACTTC.